These 9 T cell receptor beta chains share one sample of origin, sequenced in a study of CD8 T cells in ankylosing spondylitis. TCRdb analysed the 5' RACE reads with MiXCR anew, one entry per CDR3 protein. The sample has under 200,000 distinct CDR3 sequences, around 13% seen once; the top ten hold approximately 11%. Sequenced sample: blood, either unsorted or a sorted T cell fraction (not recorded which). The receptors stem from a female donor with ankylosing spondylitis or in good health (not recorded which).

The rearrangement joins TRBV11-2 to TRBJ2-6; TRBD2 might be the D (5 bases). V lost 0 bases and J lost 1, with 22 bases in between. The CDR3 runs to 21 residues. The germline V gene has CDR1 SGHAT and CDR2 FQNNGV. Written as DNA, the CDR3 is TGTGCCAGCAGCTTAGATCGTTCGCGGACCGGGAAAGGATCTGGGGCCAACGTCCTGACTTTC. Encoded protein: CASSLDRSRTGKGSGANVLTF. The full variable domain, rest sourced from reference TRBV11-2 and TRBJ2-6, is EAGVAQSPRYKIIEKRQSVAFWCNPISGHATLYWYQQILGQGPKLLIQFQNNGVVDDSQLPKDRFSAERLKGVDSTLKIQPAKLEDSAVYLCASSLDRSRTGKGSGANVLTFGAGSRLTVL.

Details on this clonotype: It may be a read error: a sequence one base away is much more abundant. The rearrangement joins TRBV27 to TRBJ1-1; unclear D gene. The CDR3 covers 13 residues. Germline lookup yields CDR1 MNHEY and CDR2 SMNVEV (reference sequence). Deletions cut 8 bases from V and 7 bases from J, with 17 bases between. The CDR3 coding sequence is TGTGCCAGCGGTAGAGGCCGAGACATTGAAGCTTTCTTT. Amino acid sequence: CASGRGRDIEAFF.

This sequence joins TRBV2 and TRBJ2-5; 13 nucleotides align to TRBD2. With 9 bases clipped from V and 4 bases from J, the junction kept 8 bases outside the gene matches. Looked up from germline, CDR1 is SNHLY and CDR2 is FYNNEI. The CDR3 has 15 amino acids. The chain's CDR3 is CASTGLAGAGETQYF. The CDR3 DNA sequence: TGTGCCAGTACTGGACTAGCGGGAGCGGGAGAGACCCAGTACTTC. The whole variable domain, remainder taken from reference TRBV2 and TRBJ2-5, is EPEVTQTPSHQVTQMGQEVILRCVPISNHLYFYWYRQILGQKVEFLVSFYNNEISEKSEIFDDQFSVERPDGSNFTLKIRSTKLEDSAMYFCASTGLAGAGETQYFGPGTRLLVL.

The rearrangement uses TRBV20-1 and TRBJ2-7, with 14 nucleotides matching TRBD2. CDR1 and CDR2 (germline): DFQATT, SNEGSKA (reference sequence). V gave up 3 bases and J gave up 7 bases; unmatched junction bases: 8. The CDR3 spans 15 residues. CDR3 loop: CSASQGTSGSREQYF. CDR3 coding DNA: TGCAGTGCTAGCCAGGGGACTAGCGGGAGTAGAGAGCAGTACTTC.

This clonotype appeared many times. The CDR3 bases are TGTGCCAGCAGCTCCTCTGCGGGTAAATACGAGCAGTACTTC. It codes for CASSSSAGKYEQYF. The rearrangement joins TRBV7-2 to TRBJ2-7, with D possibly being TRBD2 (5 bases). V was pared by 4 bases and J by 4 bases, with 14 bases between. This CDR3 has 14 residues. Germline CDR1 is SGHTA and CDR2 is FQGNSA.

This clonotype was seen at least ten times. The chain is built from TRBV6-1 and TRBJ1-5; 8 bases match TRBD1. Losses at the gene ends were 6 bases for V and 7 bases for J; bases not matched to a gene: 11. The CDR3 contains 15 residues. Germline V lookup: CDR1 MNHNS, CDR2 SASEGT. DNA of the CDR3: TGTGCCAGCAGCTTGGGACAGGTAGGGGTCCAGCCCCAGCATTTT. Translation: CASSLGQVGVQPQHF.

This clonotype was recorded many times. The chain combines TRBV3-1 with TRBJ2-1; the match to TRBD2 covers 11 bases. This CDR3 is 17 amino acids long. The trim removed 4 bases at V and 6 bases at J, leaving 11 bases unmatched. Germline V gene data show CDR1 as LGHDT and CDR2 as YNNKEL (reference sequence). DNA for the CDR3: TGTGCCAGCAGCCTCGAAGCACTAGCGGGAGTTCGCAATGAGCAGTTCTTC. It yields the protein CASSLEALAGVRNEQFF.

This clonotype was detected ten times or more. The V call is TRBV11-1, the J call TRBJ1-4, with 9 bases fitting TRBD1. Germline V lookup: CDR1 SGHAT, CDR2 FQDESV (reference sequence). V was clipped by 5 bases and J by 7 bases; unmatched bases: 8. This CDR3 contains 15 residues. This chain's CDR3 is CASSDPGQGVEKLFF. In DNA form, the CDR3 reads TGTGCCAGCAGCGACCCGGGACAGGGAGTTGAAAAACTGTTTTTT.

This clonotype was seen a few times. The DNA of the CDR3 is TGCAGTGCTAGAACCACAGGGGGAGAGACTGAAGCTTTCTTT. Its protein is CSARTTGGETEAFF. This rearrangement joins TRBV20-1 to TRBJ1-1, with 8 nucleotides matching TRBD1. This CDR3 region has 14 residues. Germline V lookup: CDR1 DFQATT, CDR2 SNEGSKA (reference sequence). V gave up 2 bases and J gave up 5 bases; unmatched junction bases: 7.